Below are 23 T cell receptor beta chains sequenced from a single sample in a study of T cell responses to AZD1222 COVID-19 vaccine. Sequencing was performed with immunoSEQ multiplex PCR; in TCRdb, only in-frame clones are kept and a portion is missing. The table includes 150,000 or so clones, about nine tenths detected once. Material: peripheral blood, obtained on day 0 of AZD1222 vaccination. These receptors all stem from an adult in good health.

In this sample, this clone turned up once. The chain uses TRBV21-1 and TRBJ2-5; the table's D gene call, TRBD2, was not cross checked with the DNA. TRBV21-1 counts as a pseudogene. The CDR3 sequence is 17 residues long. The CDR3 sequence is CASSKGPYGAGEETQYF. CDR3 bases: TGTGCCAGCAGCAAAGGGCCCTATGGGGCGGGGGAGGAGACCCAGTACTTC.

The chain uses TRBV5-1 and TRBJ2-3; D remains ambiguous. Germline V CDR1 and CDR2: SGHRS, YFSETQ. V was trimmed by 1 base and J by 0 bases, leaving 9 bases between them. The CDR3 totals 15 residues. The CDR3 spells CASSLRGLSTDTQYF. The CDR3 nucleotides read TGCGCCAGCAGCTTGAGAGGCTTAAGCACAGATACGCAGTATTTT.

The chain employs TRBV5-1 and TRBJ1-6, with 9 bases fitting TRBD1. This CDR3 contains 16 residues. CDR1 is SGHRS, CDR2 YFSETQ, per germline. V shed 4 bases and J 1 base; nucleotides not matched to a gene: 3. CDR3 DNA: TGCGCCAGCAGCCTAGGACAGGGGTCCTATAATTCACCCCTCCACTTT. Its protein is CASSLGQGSYNSPLHF.

In this sample, this clone turned up once. This chain uses TRBV3-1 (or the pseudogene TRBV3-2) with TRBJ2-7; 7 bases are a match to TRBD2. In germline, CDR1 is LGHDT, CDR2 YNNKEL (reference sequence). The CDR3 loop spans 17 amino acids. V dropped 0 bases and J dropped 0; count of bases not matched to a gene: 8. The CDR3 loop is CASSQEGSGENSYEQYF. CDR3 DNA sequence: TGTGCCAGCAGCCAAGAAGGAAGCGGGGAGAACTCCTACGAGCAGTACTTC.

The DNA for the CDR3 is TGTGCCACCCGCCAGGGGATCACGTATAATTCACCCCTCCACTTT. This translates into CATRQGITYNSPLHF. This chain links TRBV10-3 with TRBJ1-6; D possibly corresponds to TRBD1 (6 bases). Germline loops: CDR1 ENHRY, CDR2 SYGVKD. The V end lost 10 bases, the J end lost 4 bases, and 17 bases lay between the germline ends. CDR3 length: 15 amino acids.

The chain combines TRBV6-5 with TRBJ2-3, with D unclear. The CDR3 is made up of 13 amino acids. The germline CDR1 and CDR2 sequences are MNHEY and SVGAGI. The V and J ends lost 7 bases and 3 bases respectively, with 11 bases between them. The CDR3 sequence: CASIGSLTDTQYF. CDR3 nucleotides: TGTGCCAGCATAGGCTCATTGACAGATACGCAGTATTTT.

This clone appeared once. V usage is TRBV24-1 and J usage is TRBJ2-1; 8 bases match TRBD1. The CDR3 has 15 residues. V dropped 1 base and J dropped 9; count of bases not matched to a gene: 7. Germline V lookup: CDR1 KGHDR, CDR2 SFDVKD. The CDR3, as DNA: TGTGCCACCAGTGATTTATCCAGGGGGCTGACTGAGCAGTTCTTC. Translating it yields CATSDLSRGLTEQFF.

CDR3 in amino acids: CASSQQRMGNTIYF. DNA of the CDR3: TGCGCCAGCAGCCAGCAAAGGATGGGAAACACCATATATTTT. The rearrangement joins TRBV4-3 to TRBJ1-3; unclear D gene. Germline CDR1 and CDR2: LGHNA and YSLEER. With 3 bases removed from V and 4 bases from J, the gap between germline ends came to 10 bases. This CDR3 has 14 amino acids.

CDR3 region: CASSPWTGSYEQYF. The CDR3 DNA reads as TGTGCCAGTAGTCCTTGGACAGGTTCCTACGAGCAGTACTTC. The chain couples TRBV19 to TRBJ2-7, with 7 positions matching TRBD1. Per the germline V gene, CDR1 is LNHDA and CDR2 is SQIVND (reference sequence). This CDR3 comprises 14 residues. V lost 5 bases to trimming and J lost 1 base; unmatched junction nucleotides: 5.

This rearrangement joins TRBV6-5 to TRBJ1-4; TRBD1 is a possible D gene (5 bases). The germline V gene has CDR1 MNHEY and CDR2 SVGAGI. The germline V and J ends were trimmed by 0 bases and 3 bases, with 8 bases remaining between them. This CDR3 has 15 amino acids. The CDR3 sequence is CASSYSGTANEKLFF. The CDR3 coding sequence is TGTGCCAGCAGTTACTCCGGGACGGCTAATGAAAAACTGTTTTTT.

The chain uses TRBV5-8 and TRBJ2-7; the D is unclear. The CDR3 covers 10 residues. The germline V gene encodes CDR1 SGHTS and CDR2 YDEGEE. V gave up 7 bases and J gave up 3 bases, with 5 bases separating them. In DNA, the CDR3 is TGTGCCAGCGGCAACTACGAGCAGTACTTC. Translating it yields CASGNYEQYF.

A single count supports this clone. The J gene is TRBJ2-2, the V gene TRBV27; D ambiguous. The germline V gene encodes CDR1 MNHEY and CDR2 SMNVEV (reference sequence). This CDR3 region has 11 residues. V was pared by 2 bases and J by 5 bases, with 0 bases between. CDR3 DNA: TGTGCCAGCAGTTTAACCGGGGAGCTGTTTTTT. The encoded protein is CASSLTGELFF.

The J gene is TRBJ2-1, the V gene TRBV1; the D call TRBD2 from the table was never checked on the DNA. TRBV1 is annotated as a pseudogene. This CDR3 contains 14 residues. The CDR3 spells CTSAGGRGDNEQFF. CDR3 DNA: TGCACCAGCGCCGGGGGGCGGGGGGACAATGAGCAGTTCTTC.

The CDR3 reads CASALRQGKWYYGYTF. The CDR3 DNA reads TGTGCTAGCGCCTTACGGCAGGGGAAATGGTACTATGGCTACACCTTC. The chain has TRBV7-7 and TRBJ1-2, with D possibly matching TRBD1 (6 bases). This CDR3 spans 16 amino acids. Germline CDR1 SSHAT, CDR2 FNYEAQ (reference sequence).

The chain links TRBV28 to TRBJ2-1, with D uncertain. The length of the CDR3 is 14 residues. V dropped 2 bases and J dropped 4 bases, with 9 bases sitting between them. Germline values: CDR1 MDHEN, CDR2 SYDVKM. The CDR3 sequence: CASSLVGSYNEQFF. CDR3 coding DNA: TGTGCCAGCAGTTTAGTCGGCAGTTACAATGAGCAGTTCTTC.

The J gene is TRBJ2-7, the V gene TRBV18, with 8 bases matching TRBD2. With 1 base clipped from V and 6 bases from J, the junction kept 8 bases outside the gene matches. The length of the CDR3 is 15 residues. The V gene's germline CDR1 is KGHSH and CDR2 LQKENI. The CDR3 is CASSPLPTSASEQYF. The CDR3 DNA sequence: TGTGCCAGCTCACCACTACCGACTAGCGCATCCGAGCAGTACTTC.

CDR3 region: CASSLALDYGYTF. The CDR3 DNA follows: TGTGCCAGCAGCTTAGCGTTGGACTATGGCTACACCTTC. The chain couples TRBV7-2 to TRBJ1-2; D unclear. This CDR3 region has 13 residues. Germline loops: CDR1 SGHTA, CDR2 FQGNSA. V was shortened by 0 bases and J by 3 bases, with 5 bases between the two germline ends.

The chain is built from TRBV28 and TRBJ2-5; 14 positions agree with TRBD2. The junction had 5 bases not matched to a gene; V was cut back by 6 bases and J by 5 bases. Germline-derived CDR1 and CDR2 are MDHEN and SYDVKM. This CDR3 is built from 15 residues. The CDR3 DNA reads as TGTGCCAGCAGCCGGACTAGCGGGGGGCTGGAGACCCAGTACTTC. Its translation is CASSRTSGGLETQYF.

This clone was seen a handful of times. This sequence joins TRBV11-3 and TRBJ2-4; D might be TRBD1 or TRBD2, each matching 6 bases. Trimming left V 5 bases short and J 1 base short, with 9 bases between. This CDR3 comprises 14 residues. CDR1 is SGHNT, CDR2 YENEEA, per germline. CDR3 sequence: CASSQGGAKNIQYF. The CDR3 DNA sequence: TGTGCCAGCAGCCAAGGGGGGGCCAAAAACATTCAGTACTTC.

This clone was seen a single time. V usage is TRBV18 and J usage is TRBJ2-7; possible D gene TRBD2, 5 bases. The germline CDR1 and CDR2 sequences are KGHSH and LQKENI. With 5 bases removed from V and 6 bases from J, the gap between germline ends came to 17 bases. CDR3 size: 14 residues. CDR3 bases: TGTGCCAGCTCAACCGGACGTGAGGGTTTCGAGCAGTACTTC. It codes for CASSTGREGFEQYF.

The rearrangement joins TRBV11-2 to TRBJ1-3; D gene ambiguous. With 7 bases removed from V and 0 bases from J, the gap between germline ends came to 10 bases. CDR3 length: 14 amino acids. CDR1 SGHAT and CDR2 FQNNGV come from the germline V gene. The CDR3 nucleotides read TGTGCCAGCACTCAGTTCGACTCTGGAAACACCATATATTTT. It translates to CASTQFDSGNTIYF. Filled out from reference TRBV11-2 and TRBJ1-3, the complete variable domain reads EAGVAQSPRYKIIEKRQSVAFWCNPISGHATLYWYQQILGQGPKLLIQFQNNGVVDDSQLPKDRFSAERLKGVDSTLKIQPAKLEDSAVYLCASTQFDSGNTIYFGEGSWLTVV.

This chain links TRBV5-5 with TRBJ2-3; 7 bases are a match to TRBD1. The germline V gene encodes CDR1 SGHKS and CDR2 YYEKEE (reference sequence). V lost 4 bases and J lost 5; bases outside the gene matches: 10. This CDR3 is 15 amino acids long. In DNA, the CDR3 is TGTGCCAGCAGCGTACAGGGGTACCGGGGAGATACGCAGTATTTT. It encodes CASSVQGYRGDTQYF. The entire variable domain, with the rest obtained from reference TRBV5-5 and TRBJ2-3, is as follows: DAGVTQSPTHLIKTRGQQVTLRCSPISGHKSVSWYQQVLGQGPQFIFQYYEKEERGRGNFPDRFSARQFPNYSSELNVNALLLGDSALYLCASSVQGYRGDTQYFGPGTRLTVL.

A single count supports this clone. This chain joins TRBV6-1 and TRBJ2-3, with D hard to call. Trimming removed 3 bases at V and 0 bases at J, with 7 bases between. The CDR3 length is 14 residues. Germline V gene sequence: CDR1 MNHNS, CDR2 SASEGT. CDR3 region: CASSDALSTDTQYF. As DNA, the CDR3 is TGTGCCAGCAGTGATGCCCTGAGCACAGATACGCAGTATTTT.